This passage covers 28 T cell receptor beta chains from one sample sequenced in a study of shared clonotypes between healthy human individuals. Naive CD8 cells comprised CD45RO-negative, CCR7-positively selected cells, excluding terminally differentiated effector memory CD45RA+ cells. Here immunoSEQ multiplex PCR was the method, and the copy in TCRdb shows in-frame clones only, minus some. The table records around 1,900,000 clones, 93% of them present only once. Sequencing used naive CD8+ T cells from PBMCs. The receptor set was obtained from a man between 18 and 35 years old in good health. Some clones in this sample may be carry-over from other donors' samples.

The chain couples TRBV28 to TRBJ2-1; maybe TRBD2 (5 bases). From germline, CDR1 is MDHEN and CDR2 SYDVKM. CDR3 length equals 16 residues. V was cut by 5 bases and J by 2 bases, with 16 bases left in between. The CDR3 loop reads CASSPFEGSTYNEQFF. CDR3 bases: TGTGCCAGCAGTCCCTTTGAGGGCTCTACCTACAATGAGCAGTTCTTC.

On this clone itself: This sample includes further DNA sequences coding for the same CDR3. The V call is TRBV29-1, the J call TRBJ2-7; no definite D call. V shed 0 bases and J shed 3 bases, with 6 bases lying between them. Per the germline V gene, CDR1 is SQVTM and CDR2 is ANQGSEA. This CDR3 spans 12 amino acids. CDR3 DNA: TGCAGCGTTGAAGATAATGGCTACGAGCAGTACTTC. It encodes CSVEDNGYEQYF.

A few counts support this clone. V gene TRBV13 combines with J gene TRBJ1-5, with D maybe TRBD1 (5 bases). The CDR3 loop spans 17 amino acids. Germline V gene sequence: CDR1 PRHDT, CDR2 FYEKMQ (reference sequence). The V end was cut by 2 bases, the J end by 2 bases, with 16 bases between. CDR3 region: CASSLSRGTGGNQPQHF. CDR3 sequence (DNA): TGTGCCAGCAGCTTAAGCCGAGGGACTGGTGGCAATCAGCCCCAGCATTTT.

The CDR3 DNA follows: TGTGCCAGCAGTGAAGGGGCAGGAACGGACGAGCAGTACTTC. This gives the protein CASSEGAGTDEQYF. The chain joins TRBV25-1 to TRBJ2-7, with D maybe TRBD1 (5 bases). Trimming shortened V by 2 bases and J by 5 bases, and 13 bases separated the two germline ends. This CDR3 region has 14 residues. From germline, CDR1 is MGHDK and CDR2 SYGVNS.

This chain uses TRBV19 with TRBJ2-3; D uncertain. Germline loops: CDR1 LNHDA, CDR2 SQIVND (reference sequence). The CDR3 loop spans 15 amino acids. The V gene lost 3 bases and the J gene lost 0 bases, with 10 bases spanning the gap. This chain's CDR3 is CASSIWVFSTDTQYF. The DNA of the CDR3 is TGTGCCAGTAGTATTTGGGTTTTTAGCACAGATACGCAGTATTTT.

This clone showed up just once. The J gene is TRBJ2-7, the V gene TRBV5-6; D possibly corresponds to TRBD2 (6 bases). This CDR3 region has 12 residues. Trimming left V 4 bases short and J 4 bases short, with 9 bases between. The germline V gene encodes CDR1 SGHDT and CDR2 YYEEEE. The CDR3 DNA follows: TGTGCCAGCAGCCAGGAGGGGTACGAGCAGTACTTC. This gives the protein CASSQEGYEQYF.

CDR3 protein: CASSVSGNTEAFF. CDR3 coding DNA: TGCGCCAGCAGTGTTTCAGGGAACACTGAAGCTTTCTTT. This sequence joins TRBV10-1 and TRBJ1-1; D not resolved. The V end lost 4 bases, the J end lost 1 base, and 7 bases lay between the germline ends. Germline lookup yields CDR1 WNHNN and CDR2 SYGVQD (reference sequence). The CDR3 has 13 residues.

This clone showed up just a few times. The chain combines TRBV14 with TRBJ2-7, with 13 bases that match TRBD2. V lost 4 bases to trimming and J lost 3 bases; unmatched junction nucleotides: 9. Germline CDR1 and CDR2: SGHDN and FVKESK. This CDR3 is 17 amino acids long. The CDR3 DNA reads as TGTGCCAGCAGCCCTCTGGAACTAGCGGGAGGGCTCTACGAGCAGTACTTC. This codes for CASSPLELAGGLYEQYF.

This clone was seen only a few times. The V and J genes are TRBV7-8 and TRBJ2-7; D call uncertain. The CDR3 loop spans 12 amino acids. Deletions cut 4 bases from V and 5 bases from J, with 9 bases between. Germline CDR1 is SGHVS and CDR2 is FQNEAQ. This CDR3 reads CASSSDENEQYF. As DNA, the CDR3 is TGTGCCAGCAGCTCGGACGAGAACGAGCAGTACTTC.

The V and J genes are TRBV21-1 and TRBJ1-3; the D call TRBD1 from the table was never checked on the DNA. TRBV21-1 corresponds to a pseudogene. CDR3 length equals 11 residues. Here the CDR3 reads CPRDSGNTIYF. CDR3 DNA: TGCCCCAGGGACAGTGGAAACACCATATATTTT.

In the case of this clone: This sample includes further DNA sequences coding for the same CDR3. The chain couples TRBV27 to TRBJ2-7; TRBD2 aligns across 8 bases. The CDR3 runs 14 residues. The germline gives CDR1 MNHEY, CDR2 SMNVEV (reference sequence). The V gene end was trimmed by 2 bases and the J gene end by 3 bases; junction bases not matched to a gene: 3. CDR3 in amino acids: CASSLTGTSYEQYF. The CDR3 region has the DNA TGTGCCAGCAGTTTAACCGGGACTAGCTACGAGCAGTACTTC.

The J gene is TRBJ2-7, the V gene TRBV12-2; TRBD2 is taken as the D call from the table, unchecked against the DNA. TRBV12-2 is shown as a pseudogene. This CDR3 spans 16 amino acids. CDR3 coding DNA: TGTGCAAGTCGCTTTGGATATAGCGGGAGAAGCTACGAGCAGTACTTC. Translation: CASRFGYSGRSYEQYF.

The gene calls are TRBV7-9 and TRBJ2-1; a weak D match, TRBD2 (6 bases). The CDR3 has 12 residues. CDR1 and CDR2 (germline): SEHNR, FQNEAQ (reference sequence). Deletions cut 4 bases from V and 10 bases from J, with 11 bases between. The CDR3 loop is CASSSEAGEQFF. In DNA form, the CDR3 reads TGTGCCAGCAGCTCAGAGGCGGGAGAGCAGTTCTTC.

This sequence joins TRBV19 and TRBJ1-1; 11 bases fit TRBD1. Unmatched junction bases numbered 9, after V lost 5 bases and J lost 4 bases. CDR1 is LNHDA, CDR2 SQIVND, per germline (reference sequence). The CDR3 covers 16 residues. CDR3 sequence: CASSSPPGTGGTEAFF. The CDR3 DNA sequence: TGTGCCAGTAGTTCGCCCCCGGGGACAGGGGGCACTGAAGCTTTCTTT. Looking up the rest from reference TRBV19 and TRBJ1-1 gives the full variable domain: DGGITQSPKYLFRKEGQNVTLSCEQNLNHDAMYWYRQDPGQGLRLIYYSQIVNDFQKGDIAEGYSVSREKKESFPLTVTSAQKNPTAFYLCASSSPPGTGGTEAFFGQGTRLTVV.

This clone was counted a few times. The V call is TRBV4-1, the J call TRBJ1-2; tentatively, D is TRBD1 (6 bases). V was clipped by 3 bases and J by 5 bases, with 7 bases between them. CDR3 length: 12 amino acids. The germline V gene has CDR1 MGHRA and CDR2 YSYEKL. The CDR3 here is CASSHTGYGYTF. The CDR3 DNA reads TGCGCCAGCAGCCATACAGGGTATGGCTACACCTTC.

The rearrangement joins TRBV27 to TRBJ1-2; D unresolved. The CDR3 contains 17 residues. Germline V gene sequence: CDR1 MNHEY, CDR2 SMNVEV (reference sequence). The V gene lost 5 bases and the J gene lost 7 bases, with 26 bases spanning the gap. CDR3 in amino acids: CASSPSVIDPKLPGYTF. CDR3 DNA: TGTGCCAGCAGTCCCTCGGTGATTGACCCGAAGTTGCCTGGCTACACCTTC.

This sequence joins TRBV5-4 and TRBJ2-1, with 7 bases identical to TRBD2. Germline values: CDR1 SGHNT, CDR2 YYREEE (reference sequence). J lost 6 bases, V lost 1 base, and 7 bases had no gene match. This CDR3 has 15 amino acids. CDR3 protein: CASSLRRELPNEQFF. The CDR3 DNA follows: TGTGCCAGCAGCTTGAGGCGGGAGCTTCCCAATGAGCAGTTCTTC. The full variable domain, completed using reference TRBV5-4 and TRBJ2-1, is ETGVTQSPTHLIKTRGQQVTLRCSSQSGHNTVSWYQQALGQGPQFIFQYYREEENGRGNFPPRFSGLQFPNYSSELNVNALELDDSALYLCASSLRRELPNEQFFGPGTRLTVL.

The chain has TRBV25-1 and TRBJ2-1, with D uncertain. Germline CDR1 is MGHDK and CDR2 is SYGVNS. Trimming cost V 2 bases and J 4 bases, with 15 bases left between them. This CDR3 is 16 amino acids long. DNA of the CDR3: TGTGCCAGCAGTGAAAATGGGGTTGGGGTGTACAATGAGCAGTTCTTC. Its protein product is CASSENGVGVYNEQFF.

The gene calls are TRBV7-9 and TRBJ2-7; no clear D gene. The germline V gene encodes CDR1 SEHNR and CDR2 FQNEAQ (reference sequence). The CDR3 is made up of 14 amino acids. Trimming pared 5 bases from V and 0 bases from J, leaving 11 bases between. The DNA of the CDR3 is TGTGCCAGCAGCCCCCCGGAGAGCTCCTACGAGCAGTACTTC. It yields the protein CASSPPESSYEQYF. Full variable domain (remainder filled in from reference TRBV7-9 and TRBJ2-7): DTGVSQNPRHKITKRGQNVTFRCDPISEHNRLYWYRQTLGQGPEFLTYFQNEAQLEKSRLLSDRFSAERPKGSFSTLEIQRTEQGDSAMYLCASSPPESSYEQYFGPGTRLTVT.

The chain is built from TRBV2 and TRBJ2-1; the D is unclear. The germline CDR1 and CDR2 sequences are SNHLY and FYNNEI. This CDR3 spans 12 amino acids. V was cut by 6 bases and J by 9 bases, with 12 bases left in between. The DNA for the CDR3 is TGTGCCAGCAGGGTAGAAAGGGTTGAGCAGTTCTTC. This sequence encodes CASRVERVEQFF.

V is TRBV28 and J is TRBJ2-1; D unresolved. Between the trimmed V and J ends, which lost 7 bases and 4 bases, there was a span of 14 bases. Germline CDR1 MDHEN, CDR2 SYDVKM. The CDR3 spans 14 residues. CDR3 sequence: CASMGIVVYNEQFF. In nucleotides, the CDR3 is TGTGCCAGCATGGGGATAGTGGTTTACAATGAGCAGTTCTTC.

This clone was recorded once. The rearrangement joins TRBV27 to TRBJ2-1, with TRBD2 identical over 8 bases. The V gene's germline CDR1 is MNHEY and CDR2 SMNVEV (reference sequence). The CDR3 sequence is 15 residues long. Unmatched junction bases numbered 11, after V lost 5 bases and J lost 8 bases. The CDR3 bases are TGTGCCAGCAGTCCCCCGGGACTAGGGTTGGATGAGCAGTTCTTC. It specifies CASSPPGLGLDEQFF.

This clone was detected only a few times. This sample includes further DNA sequences coding for the same CDR3. This sequence joins TRBV27 and TRBJ1-5; 8 bases align to TRBD1. Trimming cost V 4 bases and J 1 base; bases outside gene matches: 3. This CDR3 spans 15 amino acids. CDR1 and CDR2 from the germline V gene are MNHEY and SMNVEV (reference sequence). CDR3 coding DNA: TGTGCCAGCAGTTCCGGGACAGGCAGCAATCAGCCCCAGCATTTT. It codes for CASSSGTGSNQPQHF.

CDR3 nucleotides: TGTGCCAGCAGTTTAAATGGACTAGCGGAAGCCTACGAGCAGTACTTC. Protein product: CASSLNGLAEAYEQYF. This sequence joins TRBV27 and TRBJ2-7; 10 bases fit TRBD2. V lost 2 bases and J lost 2; bases outside the gene matches: 6. Germline values: CDR1 MNHEY, CDR2 SMNVEV (reference sequence). The CDR3 contains 16 residues.

The V and J genes are TRBV10-3 and TRBJ2-3; 9 nucleotides match TRBD1. V was pared by 0 bases and J by 6 bases, with 7 bases of the junction left unmatched. This CDR3 has 16 residues. Looked up from germline, CDR1 is ENHRY and CDR2 is SYGVKD. Here the CDR3 reads CAISESDRGVPDTQYF. The CDR3 DNA reads as TGTGCCATCAGTGAGTCGGACAGGGGAGTACCTGATACGCAGTATTTT.

The table lists this clone with a count of one. V usage is TRBV5-1 and J usage is TRBJ1-5; perhaps TRBD1 as D (5 bases). CDR3 length: 13 amino acids. The germline V gene encodes CDR1 SGHRS and CDR2 YFSETQ. The V end lost 1 base, the J end lost 5 bases, and 7 bases lay between the germline ends. This CDR3 is CASSLLGDQPQHF. DNA for the CDR3: TGCGCCAGCAGCTTGCTGGGGGATCAGCCCCAGCATTTT.

This CDR3 is CASSHPRGTSRYEQYF. CDR3 nucleotide sequence: TGTGCCAGCAGTCATCCCCGCGGGACTAGCAGGTACGAGCAGTACTTC. The genes are TRBV28 and TRBJ2-7; the match to TRBD2 covers 9 bases. Trimming removed 5 bases from V and 4 bases from J; junction bases left unmatched: 12. Germline CDR1 reads MDHEN; CDR2 reads SYDVKM. This CDR3 has 16 amino acids.

This clone was detected only once. This chain connects TRBV28 to TRBJ2-1, with 8 positions matching TRBD1. The CDR3 totals 17 residues. The V gene end was trimmed by 5 bases and the J gene end by 1 base; junction bases not matched to a gene: 10. Germline V gene lookup returns CDR1 MDHEN and CDR2 SYDVKM. The CDR3 DNA reads as TGTGCCAGCAGTCCCACCCTCAGGGGGCTATCCTACAATGAGCAGTTCTTC. It specifies CASSPTLRGLSYNEQFF.